The 20 T cell receptor beta chains below all came from one sample that was sequenced in a study of long-term antiretroviral therapy in people with HIV. An immunoSEQ assay, version v3.0, was performed at survey level. Profiled with immunoSEQ multiplex PCR; TCRdb holds only in-frame clones, not every one. The table lists tens of thousands of clones, roughly 87% of them singletons. The starting material was unsorted PBMCs, obtained 2 years after starting antiretroviral therapy. Source of these receptors: a middle-aged man with HIV.

The chain employs TRBV7-2 and TRBJ1-2, with 7 bases matching TRBD1. The trim removed 5 bases at V and 7 bases at J, leaving 10 bases unmatched. This CDR3 has 14 residues. In germline, CDR1 is SGHTA, CDR2 FQGNSA. The CDR3 nucleotides are TGTGCCAGCAGCCCGGGACAGCCATTCCGTGGCTACACCTTC. The encoded protein is CASSPGQPFRGYTF.

This chain joins TRBV2 and TRBJ2-7, with D possibly matching TRBD1 (6 bases). Between the trimmed V and J ends, which lost 3 bases and 1 base, there was a span of 13 bases. The CDR3 extends over 15 amino acids. Germline values: CDR1 SNHLY, CDR2 FYNNEI. The CDR3 DNA reads TGTGCCAGCAGTGATGGGGGCGCAAGATCCTACGAGCAGTACTTC. Its translation: CASSDGGARSYEQYF. Together with reference TRBV2 and TRBJ2-7, the CDR3 gives the full variable domain: EPEVTQTPSHQVTQMGQEVILRCVPISNHLYFYWYRQILGQKVEFLVSFYNNEISEKSEIFDDQFSVERPDGSNFTLKIRSTKLEDSAMYFCASSDGGARSYEQYFGPGTRLTVT.

The rearrangement links TRBV6-1 to TRBJ1-3, with D possibly matching TRBD1 (5 bases). V lost 0 bases to trimming and J lost 3 bases, with 9 bases between them. Germline CDR1 and CDR2: MNHNS and SASEGT. CDR3 length: 15 amino acids. CDR3 amino acids: CASSEARGGGNTIYF. Here the CDR3 DNA reads TGTGCCAGCAGTGAAGCTAGGGGCGGTGGAAACACCATATATTTT.

This clone was seen more than once but under ten times. The chain joins TRBV27 to TRBJ2-7, with a weak D call TRBD1 (6 bases). The V end lost 5 bases, the J end lost 1 base, and 9 bases lay between the germline ends. The CDR3 extends over 13 amino acids. Germline assignment: CDR1 MNHEY and CDR2 SMNVEV (reference sequence). Here the CDR3 DNA reads TGTGCCAGCAGTGCCGACAGGTCCTACGAGCAGTACTTC. This codes for CASSADRSYEQYF.

The gene calls are TRBV6-5 and TRBJ2-1, with D tentatively TRBD1 (6 bases). Germline V gives CDR1 MNHEY, CDR2 SVGAGI. The CDR3 consists of 16 residues. V gave up 4 bases and J gave up 3 bases, with 16 bases separating them. CDR3: CASSSNGQSYYNEQFF. Written as DNA, the CDR3 is TGTGCCAGCAGTTCGAACGGACAGAGCTACTACAATGAGCAGTTCTTC.

The chain joins TRBV11-3 to TRBJ2-1; no definite D call. Trimming stripped 1 base from V and 6 bases from J, with 4 bases between. Per germline, CDR1 SGHNT and CDR2 YENEEA. There are 12 residues in the CDR3. The CDR3 DNA follows: TGTGCCAGCAGCTTAGGTTTCAATGAGCAGTTCTTC. The encoded protein is CASSLGFNEQFF.

This rearrangement joins TRBV5-6 to TRBJ2-5; D might be TRBD2 (5 bases). Germline V gene data show CDR1 as SGHDT and CDR2 as YYEEEE. The CDR3 contains 15 residues. The V end lost 1 base, the J end lost 5 bases, and 15 bases lay between the germline ends. The CDR3 DNA follows: TGTGCCAGCAGCTTGTTGGTCGGGGAAGATGAGACCCAGTACTTC. This gives the protein CASSLLVGEDETQYF.

The rearrangement joins TRBV5-1 to TRBJ2-5, with D possibly TRBD1 on 5 matching bases. CDR1 and CDR2 (germline): SGHRS, YFSETQ. The V and J ends lost 0 bases and 1 base respectively, with 7 bases between them. CDR3 size: 14 residues. The CDR3 DNA follows: TGCGCCAGCAGCTTGGAGGACACCCAAGAGACCCAGTACTTC. The encoded protein is CASSLEDTQETQYF.

V is TRBV7-6 and J is TRBJ2-7, with D unresolved. V was clipped by 3 bases and J by 2 bases, with 8 bases between them. This CDR3 is 13 amino acids long. CDR1 is SGHVS and CDR2 is FNYEAQ in the germline V gene. CDR3 bases: TGTGCCAGCAGCTTTGGGATGGCCTACGAGCAGTACTTC. This gives the protein CASSFGMAYEQYF.

V is TRBV6-5 and J is TRBJ1-5; TRBD1 is a possible D gene (6 bases). The CDR3 extends over 14 amino acids. Germline loops: CDR1 MNHEY, CDR2 SVGAGI. V shed 4 bases and J shed 3 bases, with 10 bases lying between them. CDR3 DNA sequence: TGTGCCAGCAGTTCACAGGGTCCCAATCAGCCCCAGCATTTT. This gives the protein CASSSQGPNQPQHF.

This chain links TRBV28 with TRBJ1-4, with 10 bases identical to TRBD1. Germline CDR1 and CDR2: MDHEN and SYDVKM. With V trimmed by 1 base and J by 3 bases, 8 bases remained unmatched. This CDR3 has 18 residues. The CDR3 reads CASSLSYGTGAPNEKLFF. The CDR3 bases are TGTGCCAGCAGTTTATCCTACGGGACAGGGGCCCCTAATGAAAAACTGTTTTTT.

The CDR3 sequence is CASSSDRVGEQFF. The CDR3 DNA follows: TGTGCCAGCAGCTCCGACAGGGTCGGTGAGCAGTTCTTC. The V call is TRBV7-2, the J call TRBJ2-1, with 7 nucleotides matching TRBD1. V shed 4 bases, J shed 9 bases, and the junction held 6 bases outside the gene matches. Germline V CDR1 and CDR2: SGHTA, FQGNSA. The CDR3 spans 13 residues.

This clone has only one observation. The chain has TRBV28 and TRBJ1-2; TRBD1 aligns across 7 bases. The CDR3 is 15 amino acids. The junction had 14 bases not matched to a gene; V was cut back by 5 bases and J by 8 bases. Per germline, CDR1 MDHEN and CDR2 SYDVKM. The CDR3 here is CASSPGSTGLVGYTF. CDR3 nucleotide sequence: TGTGCCAGCAGTCCTGGGTCGACAGGGTTGGTCGGCTACACCTTC.

The chain couples TRBV13 to TRBJ1-4, with 9 bases lining up with TRBD1. The CDR3 contains 15 residues. Germline CDR1 and CDR2: PRHDT and FYEKMQ (reference sequence). V shed 3 bases and J 5 bases; nucleotides not matched to a gene: 4. CDR3 region: CASSFTGTGNEKLFF. The CDR3 DNA reads as TGTGCCAGCAGCTTCACCGGGACAGGGAATGAAAAACTGTTTTTT.

CDR3 sequence reads: CASSLTGGLYGYTF. The CDR3 DNA sequence: TGTGCCAGCAGCCTAACAGGGGGACTCTATGGCTACACCTTC. The chain employs TRBV7-2 and TRBJ1-2; 8 bases match TRBD1. V lost 5 bases to trimming and J lost 4 bases; unmatched junction nucleotides: 6. CDR3 size: 14 residues. CDR1 is SGHTA, CDR2 FQGNSA, per germline.

The gene calls are TRBV28 and TRBJ1-1; no clear D. From germline, CDR1 is MDHEN and CDR2 SYDVKM. The ends were cut back, 7 bases at V and 1 base at J, with 10 bases in the middle. This CDR3 is built from 13 residues. In nucleotides, the CDR3 is TGTGCCAGCACCCTCGACCAGAACACTGAAGCTTTCTTT. It translates to CASTLDQNTEAFF.

The gene calls are TRBV7-8 and TRBJ1-5, with D possibly TRBD1 on 5 matching bases. CDR1 is SGHVS and CDR2 is FQNEAQ in the germline V gene. Trimming cost V 5 bases and J 1 base, with 12 bases left between them. The CDR3 is 15 amino acids. This chain's CDR3 is CASSELDNSNQPQHF. The CDR3 nucleotides read TGTGCCAGCAGCGAATTGGACAACAGCAATCAGCCCCAGCATTTT.

The V and J genes are TRBV28 and TRBJ2-6; TRBD1 aligns across 7 bases. The CDR3 loop spans 15 amino acids. V shed 8 bases and J 0 bases; nucleotides not matched to a gene: 4. Germline lookup yields CDR1 MDHEN and CDR2 SYDVKM. CDR3 sequence reads: CASVGDSSGANVLTF. CDR3 bases: TGTGCCAGCGTAGGGGACAGCTCTGGGGCCAACGTCCTGACTTTC.

The rearrangement joins TRBV7-2 to TRBJ1-2; perhaps TRBD1 as D (6 bases). Germline V CDR1 and CDR2: SGHTA, FQGNSA. V shed 6 bases and J shed 4 bases, with 12 bases lying between them. This CDR3 region has 13 residues. The CDR3 loop is CASRRGGAYGYTF. In DNA, the CDR3 is TGTGCCAGCAGGCGAGGGGGGGCCTATGGCTACACCTTC.

The chain joins TRBV6-5 to TRBJ1-6; a weak D match, TRBD1 (5 bases). Deletions cut 6 bases from V and 3 bases from J, with 6 bases between. This CDR3 spans 13 amino acids. Germline V lookup: CDR1 MNHEY, CDR2 SVGAGI. DNA of the CDR3: TGTGCCAGCAGGGACATCTATAATTCACCCCTCCACTTT. Translating it yields CASRDIYNSPLHF.